This T cell receptor (beta chain) was profiled in a study of shared clonotypes between healthy human individuals. Whole-study results and caveats: Relative to clonotypes present in all four donors, those not shared had lower generation probabilities. Sampling covered nothing but blood. Tissue TCR repertoires likely differ from those found in blood. Large sequencing depth failed to make sorted-subset sequencing complete, rarefaction showed.

In the case of this clone: Its antigen is as yet unknown.

Authors' processing steps: ImmunoSEQ only sent back junction sequences with no quality scores, so filtering was done differently. Repertoires were generated with immunoSEQ multiplex PCR, while TCRdb's copy carries only in-frame clones and drops some. Clone size and V and J calls were adopted from that table, with D and trimming inferred from the DNA. This sample has about 580,000 clones; 95% to 98% occur once, and the top ten carry 0.3%. Trimming removed 6 bases from V and 4 bases from J, with 19 bases in between. Germline lookup yields CDR1 MNHNS and CDR2 SASEGT. This CDR3 has 15 residues. Terminally differentiated effector memory CD45RA+ cells were excluded by CCR7 positive selection of CD45RO-negative cells.

This chain uses TRBV6-1 with TRBJ2-7; the D gene is possibly TRBD1 (5 bases). Sequenced material: naive CD8+ T cells sorted from blood. The sequence derives from a man aged 25-40 years in good health. CDR3 in DNA: TGTGCCAGCAGCCCTCAGGCTTGGGGCGCGTACGAGCAGTACTTC. It yields the protein CASSPQAWGAYEQYF.